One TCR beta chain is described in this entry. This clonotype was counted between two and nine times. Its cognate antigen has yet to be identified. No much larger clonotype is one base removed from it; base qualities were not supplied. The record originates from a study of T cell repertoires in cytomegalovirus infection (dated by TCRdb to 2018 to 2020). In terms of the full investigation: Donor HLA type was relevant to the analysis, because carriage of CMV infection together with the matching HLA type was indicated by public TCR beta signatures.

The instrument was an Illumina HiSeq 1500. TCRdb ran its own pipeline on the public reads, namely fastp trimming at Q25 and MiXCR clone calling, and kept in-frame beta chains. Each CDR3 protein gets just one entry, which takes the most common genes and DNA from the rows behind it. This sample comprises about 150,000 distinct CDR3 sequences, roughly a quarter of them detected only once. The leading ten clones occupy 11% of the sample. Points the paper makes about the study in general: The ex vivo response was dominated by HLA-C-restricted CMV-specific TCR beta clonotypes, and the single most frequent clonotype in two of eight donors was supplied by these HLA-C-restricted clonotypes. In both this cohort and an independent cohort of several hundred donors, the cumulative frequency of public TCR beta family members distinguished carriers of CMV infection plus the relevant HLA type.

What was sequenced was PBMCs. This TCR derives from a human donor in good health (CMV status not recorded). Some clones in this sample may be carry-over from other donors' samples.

The DNA reads as follows: TGCAGTGCTAGATCCCCGCTGACTAGCGGTTACGAGCAGTACTTC. This translates into CSARSPLTSGYEQYF. The chain couples TRBV20-1 to TRBJ2-7; 9 bases in the junction line up with TRBD2. Unmatched junction bases come to 9, with V trimmed by 2 bases and J by 4 bases. From the germline V gene (reference sequence), CDR1 is DFQATT and CDR2 is SNEGSKA. From the cysteine up to the phenylalanine, the CDR3 has a length of 15 residues. Just the 45-base CDR3 DNA is kept, in frame starting at base 1.